This TCR beta chain was captured by sequencing in a study of blood T cell repertoires in COVID-19. On the study more broadly: T cells, B-cell-depleted T cells, or PBMCs supplied cDNA or gDNA.

In the study's own analysis: Nucleated cell number was recorded as an estimate derived from reference gene primer amplification. This table comes from immunoSEQ multiplex PCR, and its TCRdb copy is limited to in-frame clones, with some not included. D and trimming come from the DNA, and the V and J calls and clone size come from that table. The sample consists of almost 200,000 clones, roughly 90% of them appearing once. This study enrolled people aged 18 to 89 from around 26 US geographic areas. This clone was observed a single time. The CDR3 runs to 14 residues. V was pared by 0 bases and J by 3 bases, with 8 bases between. Germline CDR1 and CDR2: SQVTM and ANQGSEA.

This TCR was recovered from a woman under 30 who had recovered from COVID-19. The rearrangement uses TRBV29-1 and TRBJ2-2; D uncertain. The sample taken for sequencing was PBMCs or T cells enriched from blood (not recorded which). In DNA, the CDR3 is TGCAGCGTTGAAGATTTCGGAGACACCGGGGAGCTGTTTTTT. It is translated as CSVEDFGDTGELFF.